The sequence of this T cell receptor (beta chain) was determined in a study of blood T cell repertoires in COVID-19. Overall study: Specimens from acute and convalescent COVID-19 originated in the United States, Italy and Spain. Sources were T cells, B-cell-depleted T cells, or PBMCs; the material itself was cDNA or gDNA.

This clone has a handful of counts. In the original workflow: How many nucleated cells were present was estimated from reference gene primer amplification. This table comes from immunoSEQ multiplex PCR, and its TCRdb copy is limited to in-frame clones, with some not included. That table furnishes V, J and clone size, whereas the DNA furnished D and trimming. Of around 170,000 clones in the sample, about nine tenths are singletons; the top ten hold 20% to 30%. This TCR derives from a man in his 60s with acute or convalescent COVID-19. The material sequenced was peripheral blood.

The CDR3 region has the DNA TGTGCCAGCAGCTTAGTTCCGACAGGGGGCGCGGGCAATCAGCCCCAGCATTTT. Encoded protein: CASSLVPTGGAGNQPQHF. The chain carries TRBV7-2 and TRBJ1-5, with 10 bases matching TRBD1. The V segment lost 1 base and the J segment 2 bases; nucleotides outside the gene matches: 8. The germline gives CDR1 SGHTA, CDR2 FQGNSA. The CDR3 contains 18 residues. Using reference TRBV7-2 and TRBJ1-5 for the parts outside the CDR3, the full variable domain is GAGVSQSPSNKVTEKGKDVELRCDPISGHTALYWYRQSLGQGLEFLIYFQGNSAPDKSGLPSDRFSAERTGGSVSTLTIQRTQQEDSAVYLCASSLVPTGGAGNQPQHFGDGTRLSIL.